This is a list of T cell receptor beta chains from one sample in a study of post-analysis software for immune sequencing data. Each CDR3 protein is one row after TCRdb ran MiXCR on the PCR reads. The sample lists around 500,000 distinct CDR3 sequences, under 40% occurring once. Sequences were obtained from blood. These TCRs come from a girl aged 2 to 17 with multiple sclerosis. Each CDR3 is given without its conserved first and last residue. Fields, in order: V gene, J gene, CDR3 protein.

V: TRBV2; J: TRBJ1-1; CDR3: ASHVGIMNTEAF
V: TRBV6-5; J: TRBJ2-3; CDR3: ASSIGVSTDTQY
V: TRBV2; J: TRBJ2-3; CDR3: ASTLLETSDTQY
V: TRBV10-3; J: TRBJ1-1; CDR3: AISGDRTNTEAF
V: TRBV7-9; J: TRBJ1-1; CDR3: ASSKVLLNTEAF
V: TRBV6-2/TRBV6-3; J: TRBJ1-5; CDR3: ASSSIPPGTGRNQPQH
V: TRBV12-3/TRBV12-4; J: TRBJ1-5; CDR3: ASSSKGWLNQPQH
V: TRBV9; J: TRBJ2-5; CDR3: ASSTDTQETQY
V: TRBV12-3/TRBV12-4; J: TRBJ2-3; CDR3: ASKSGLNTDTQY
V: TRBV7-9; J: TRBJ1-1; CDR3: ASSRGQQNTEAF
V: TRBV27; J: TRBJ1-5; CDR3: ASSFGDRASNQPQH
V: TRBV4-1; J: TRBJ2-1; CDR3: ASSQGPSGGCINEQF
V: TRBV12-3/TRBV12-4; J: TRBJ2-2; CDR3: AASIGSDTGELF
V: TRBV10-3; J: TRBJ1-6; CDR3: AISESPGGNSPLH
V: TRBV12-3/TRBV12-4; J: TRBJ2-5; CDR3: ASKRQQETQY
V: TRBV20-1; J: TRBJ2-1; CDR3: SASEDAAYNEQF
V: TRBV12-3/TRBV12-4; J: TRBJ2-7; CDR3: ASSLSVGPSSYEQY
V: TRBV20-1; J: TRBJ2-3; CDR3: SARYGSSTDTQY
V: TRBV19; J: TRBJ1-6; CDR3: ASSLTGAQGNSPLH
V: TRBV7-9; J: TRBJ1-2; CDR3: ASSSRSNYGYT
V: TRBV4-2; J: TRBJ2-3; CDR3: ASSQGGGQGSTDTQY
V: TRBV4-1; J: TRBJ1-6; CDR3: ASSQDRGGNSPLH
V: TRBV5-1; J: TRBJ2-4; CDR3: ASSLGNAKNIQY
V: TRBV6-6; J: .; CDR3: ASSSRVDEQY
V: TRBV20-1; J: TRBJ2-7; CDR3: SARGPGSSYEQY
V: TRBV20-1; J: TRBJ1-1; CDR3: SASRNTEAF
V: TRBV3-1; J: TRBJ1-1; CDR3: ASSQDPGDLNTEAF
V: TRBV27; J: TRBJ1-2; CDR3: ASSLSIGHLNYGYT
V: TRBV3-1; J: TRBJ2-7; CDR3: ASSQNRASEQY
V: TRBV20-1; J: TRBJ1-2; CDR3: SARGRQRLMDGYT
V: TRBV12-3/TRBV12-4; J: TRBJ1-5; CDR3: ASSWHSNQPQH
V: TRBV28; J: TRBJ2-7; CDR3: ASSLLQGEQY
V: TRBV20-1; J: TRBJ2-7; CDR3: SAKGSGGFYEQY
V: TRBV6-6; J: .; CDR3: ASSEGQLFYEQY
V: TRBV5-1; J: TRBJ2-1; CDR3: ATTLAPDYNEQF
V: TRBV25-1; J: TRBJ2-1; CDR3: ASTGSTNEQF
V: TRBV24-1; J: TRBJ2-1; CDR3: TTSDPRYSYNEQF
V: TRBV15; J: TRBJ2-3; CDR3: ATSRDDRVGGTDTQY
V: TRBV6-1; J: TRBJ1-5; CDR3: ASIEDRISNQPQH
V: TRBV5-6; J: TRBJ2-3; CDR3: ASSSGDRGRTDTQY
V: TRBV7-9; J: TRBJ1-4; CDR3: ASSLGSQGGRGKLF
V: TRBV6-1; J: TRBJ2-5; CDR3: ASSEARGALRETQY
V: TRBV10-3; J: TRBJ2-5; CDR3: AISSPGLDWETQY
V: TRBV7-3; J: TRBJ2-3; CDR3: ASSLTRDRGTDTQY